The clone carrying this TCR beta chain was detected ten times or more. Antigen specificity is unknown. Generated by immunoSEQ multiplex PCR, the TCRdb table keeps only in-frame clones and is missing some. The profile covers 20,000 to 25,000 clones, none occurring a single time. This sample is drawn from a study of T cells after posttransplantation cyclophosphamide. Overall study results and limits: Skin or GI-infiltrating T cells shared few TRB sequences with blood.

Looked up from germline, CDR1 is SGDLS and CDR2 is YYNGEE. V gave up 1 base and J gave up 4 bases; unmatched junction bases: 1. This CDR3 has 13 amino acids. This receptor was obtained from a woman aged 60 to 75 in good health, CMV-negative, and a related stem cell transplant donor. The chain links TRBV9 to TRBJ2-5, with TRBD2 matching 7 bases. Material: PBMCs. The CDR3 region has the DNA TGTGCCAGCAGCGTACCGGGAGGAGAGACCCAGTACTTC. It is translated as CASSVPGGETQYF.